This TCR beta chain was observed in a study of cytomegalovirus exposure and HLA in healthy donors. The overall study: Most genotyped donors, 65% to 90% of around 370, had Caucasian-associated genetic ancestry. Overall study findings and caveats: Per a prior analysis, the majority of TCR beta V segments were productive roughly 90% or roughly 30% of the time. Available immune exposure information was restricted to CMV serostatus only.

CDR1 is SGHRS, CDR2 YFSETQ, per germline. The CDR3 is 19 residues long. V was trimmed by 0 bases and J by 3 bases, leaving 19 bases between them. PCR employed 60 Vbeta and 13 Jbeta primers. Assay: immunoSEQ multiplex PCR; the TCRdb copy retains only in-frame clones and omits some. The table has fewer than 150,000 clones, around four fifths seen once. Turning to this clone: Its antigen is still unknown.

The sequence was obtained from a man aged 30-40 years in good health and CMV-seronegative. Sequenced input: PBMCs. The chain employs TRBV5-1 and TRBJ2-6, with D possibly matching TRBD2 (6 bases). CDR3 amino acids: CASSLGARDSRSGANVLTF. As DNA, the CDR3 is TGCGCCAGCAGCTTGGGGGCGCGGGACTCCCGAAGTGGGGCCAACGTCCTGACTTTC.